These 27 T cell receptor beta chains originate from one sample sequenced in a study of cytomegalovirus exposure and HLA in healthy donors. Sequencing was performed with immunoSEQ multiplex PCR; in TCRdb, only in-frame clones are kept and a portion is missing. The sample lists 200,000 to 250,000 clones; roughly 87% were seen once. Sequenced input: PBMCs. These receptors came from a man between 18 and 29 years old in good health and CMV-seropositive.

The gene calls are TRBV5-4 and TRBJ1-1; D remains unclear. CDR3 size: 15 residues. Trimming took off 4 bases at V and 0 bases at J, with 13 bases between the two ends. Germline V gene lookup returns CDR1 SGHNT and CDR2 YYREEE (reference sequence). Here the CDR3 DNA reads TGTGCCAGCAGCCCTGACCAGAACTTGAACACTGAAGCTTTCTTT. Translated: CASSPDQNLNTEAFF.

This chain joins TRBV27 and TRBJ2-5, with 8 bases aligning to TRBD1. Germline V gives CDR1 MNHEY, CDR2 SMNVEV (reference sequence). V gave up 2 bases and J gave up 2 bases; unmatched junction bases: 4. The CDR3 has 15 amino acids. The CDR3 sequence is CASSLGDRYQETQYF. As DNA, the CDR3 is TGTGCCAGCAGTTTAGGGGACAGGTATCAAGAGACCCAGTACTTC.

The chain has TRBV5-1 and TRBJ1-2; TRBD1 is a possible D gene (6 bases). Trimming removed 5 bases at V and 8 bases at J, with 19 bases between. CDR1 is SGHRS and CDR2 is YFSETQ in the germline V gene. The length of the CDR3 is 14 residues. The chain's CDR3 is CASSYGGQVPGYTF. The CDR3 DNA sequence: TGCGCCAGCAGTTATGGGGGGCAGGTTCCAGGCTACACCTTC.

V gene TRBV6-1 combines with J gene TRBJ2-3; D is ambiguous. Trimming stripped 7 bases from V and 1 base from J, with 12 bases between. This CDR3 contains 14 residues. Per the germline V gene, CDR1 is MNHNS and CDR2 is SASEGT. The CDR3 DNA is TGTGCCAGCAATCCGGCCGGCGGCACAGATACGCAGTATTTT. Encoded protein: CASNPAGGTDTQYF.

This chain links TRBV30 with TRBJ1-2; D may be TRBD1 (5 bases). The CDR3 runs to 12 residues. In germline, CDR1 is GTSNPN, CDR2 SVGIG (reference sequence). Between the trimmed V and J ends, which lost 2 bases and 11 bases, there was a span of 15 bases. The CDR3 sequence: CAWSSLMGGYTF. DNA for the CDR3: TGTGCCTGGAGTTCCCTAATGGGGGGTTACACCTTC.

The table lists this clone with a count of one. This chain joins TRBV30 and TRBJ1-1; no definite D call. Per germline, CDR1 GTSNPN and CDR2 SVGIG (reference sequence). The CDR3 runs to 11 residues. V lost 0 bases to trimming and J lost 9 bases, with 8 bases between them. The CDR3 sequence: CAWSVDTKAFF. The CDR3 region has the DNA TGTGCCTGGAGTGTAGACACGAAAGCTTTCTTT.

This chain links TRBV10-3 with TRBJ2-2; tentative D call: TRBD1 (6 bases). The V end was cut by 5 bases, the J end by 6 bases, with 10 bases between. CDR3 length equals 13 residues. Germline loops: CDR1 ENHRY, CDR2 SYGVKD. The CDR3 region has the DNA TGTGCCATCAGTACAGGGTCCCCCGGGGAGCTGTTTTTT. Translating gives CAISTGSPGELFF.

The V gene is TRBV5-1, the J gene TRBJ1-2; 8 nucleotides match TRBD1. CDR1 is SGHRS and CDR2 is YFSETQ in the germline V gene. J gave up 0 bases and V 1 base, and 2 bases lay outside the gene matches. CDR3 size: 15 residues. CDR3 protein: CASSLSTGANYGYTF. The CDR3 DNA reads TGCGCCAGCAGCTTGTCGACAGGGGCTAACTATGGCTACACCTTC. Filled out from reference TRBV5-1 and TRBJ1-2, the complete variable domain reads KAGVTQTPRYLIKTRGQQVTLSCSPISGHRSVSWYQQTPGQGLQFLFEYFSETQRNKGNFPGRFSGRQFSNSRSEMNVSTLELGDSALYLCASSLSTGANYGYTFGSGTRLTVV.

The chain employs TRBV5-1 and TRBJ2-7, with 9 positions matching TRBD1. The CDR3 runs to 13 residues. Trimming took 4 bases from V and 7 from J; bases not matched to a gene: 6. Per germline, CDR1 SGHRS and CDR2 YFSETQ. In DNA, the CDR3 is TGCGCCAGCAGCGGGGGACAGGGCGAGGAGCAGTACTTC. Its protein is CASSGGQGEEQYF.

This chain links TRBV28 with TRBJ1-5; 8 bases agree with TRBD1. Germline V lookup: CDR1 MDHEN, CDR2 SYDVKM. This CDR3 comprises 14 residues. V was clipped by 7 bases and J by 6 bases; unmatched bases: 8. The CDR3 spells CASTSGQGSQPQHF. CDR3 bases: TGTGCCAGCACCTCAGGACAGGGCTCTCAGCCCCAGCATTTT.

The CDR3 here is CAWTVQETQYF. DNA of the CDR3: TGTGCCTGGACAGTACAAGAGACCCAGTACTTC. The rearrangement links TRBV30 to TRBJ2-5; no firm D call. V lost 4 bases to trimming and J lost 2 bases, with 5 bases between them. The CDR3 spans 11 residues. Germline V gene sequence: CDR1 GTSNPN, CDR2 SVGIG (reference sequence).

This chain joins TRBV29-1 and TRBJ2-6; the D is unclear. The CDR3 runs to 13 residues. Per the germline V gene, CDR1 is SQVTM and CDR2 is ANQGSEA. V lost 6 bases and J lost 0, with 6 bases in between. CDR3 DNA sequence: TGCAGCGTCTGGATCTCTGGGGCCAACGTCCTGACTTTC. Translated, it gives CSVWISGANVLTF.

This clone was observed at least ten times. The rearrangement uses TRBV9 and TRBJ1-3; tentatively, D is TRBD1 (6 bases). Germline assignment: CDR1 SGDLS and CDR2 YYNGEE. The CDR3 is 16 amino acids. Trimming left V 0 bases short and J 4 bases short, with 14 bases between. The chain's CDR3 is CASSVVLGGQGNTIYF. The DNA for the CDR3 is TGTGCCAGCAGCGTAGTTTTGGGGGGACAAGGAAACACCATATATTTT.

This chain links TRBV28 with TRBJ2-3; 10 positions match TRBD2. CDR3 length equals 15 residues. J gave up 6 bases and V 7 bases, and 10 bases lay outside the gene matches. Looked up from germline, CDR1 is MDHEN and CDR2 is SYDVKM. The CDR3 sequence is CASNFLAGVGDTQYF. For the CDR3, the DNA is TGTGCCAGCAATTTCCTAGCGGGAGTGGGGGATACGCAGTATTTT.

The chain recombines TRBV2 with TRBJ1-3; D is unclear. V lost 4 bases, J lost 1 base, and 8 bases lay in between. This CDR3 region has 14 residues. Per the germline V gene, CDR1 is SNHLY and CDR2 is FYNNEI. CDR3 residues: CASSGHSSGNTIYF. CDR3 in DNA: TGTGCCAGCAGTGGCCACAGTTCTGGAAACACCATATATTTT.

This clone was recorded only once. The CDR3 region has the DNA TGTGCCTCCCACAGGGGGGTCCCCTACGAGCAGTACTTC. Residues: CASHRGVPYEQYF. The genes are TRBV10-3 and TRBJ2-7, with TRBD1 matching 8 bases. CDR1 and CDR2 from the germline V gene are ENHRY and SYGVKD. CDR3 length equals 13 residues. The junction had 8 bases not matched to a gene; V was cut back by 11 bases and J by 2 bases.

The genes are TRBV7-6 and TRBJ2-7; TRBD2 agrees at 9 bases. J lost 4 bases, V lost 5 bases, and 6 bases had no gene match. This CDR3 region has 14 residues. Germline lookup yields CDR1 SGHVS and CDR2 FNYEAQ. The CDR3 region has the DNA TGTGCCAGCAGCCTTAGCGGGAGCCCGTACGAGCAGTACTTC. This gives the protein CASSLSGSPYEQYF.

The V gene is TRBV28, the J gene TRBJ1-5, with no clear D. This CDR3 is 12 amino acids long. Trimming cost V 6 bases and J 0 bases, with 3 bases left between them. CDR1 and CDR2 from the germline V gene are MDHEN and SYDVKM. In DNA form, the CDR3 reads TGTGCCAGCAGAGATAGCAATCAGCCCCAGCATTTT. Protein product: CASRDSNQPQHF.

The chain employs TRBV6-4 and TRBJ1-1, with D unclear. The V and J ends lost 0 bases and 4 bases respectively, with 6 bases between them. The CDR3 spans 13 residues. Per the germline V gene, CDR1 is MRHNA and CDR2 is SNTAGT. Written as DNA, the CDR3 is TGTGCCAGCAGTGACTCTTTAGCCACTGAAGCTTTCTTT. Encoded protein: CASSDSLATEAFF.

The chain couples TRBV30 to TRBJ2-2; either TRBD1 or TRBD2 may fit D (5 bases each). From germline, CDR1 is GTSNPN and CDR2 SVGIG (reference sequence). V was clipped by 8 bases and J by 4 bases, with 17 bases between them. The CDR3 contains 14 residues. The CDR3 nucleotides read TGTGCCCTGGGGGAGTGGTCGAGCACCGGGGAGCTGTTTTTT. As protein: CALGEWSSTGELFF.

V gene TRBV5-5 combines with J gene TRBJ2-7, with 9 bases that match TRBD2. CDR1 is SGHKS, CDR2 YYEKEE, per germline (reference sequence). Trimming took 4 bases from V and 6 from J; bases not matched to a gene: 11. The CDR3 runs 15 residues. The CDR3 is CASSLLGREGPEQYF. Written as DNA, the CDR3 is TGTGCCAGCAGCCTTTTAGGGCGGGAGGGCCCCGAGCAGTACTTC. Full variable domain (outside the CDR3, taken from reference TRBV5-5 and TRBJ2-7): DAGVTQSPTHLIKTRGQQVTLRCSPISGHKSVSWYQQVLGQGPQFIFQYYEKEERGRGNFPDRFSARQFPNYSSELNVNALLLGDSALYLCASSLLGREGPEQYFGPGTRLTVT.

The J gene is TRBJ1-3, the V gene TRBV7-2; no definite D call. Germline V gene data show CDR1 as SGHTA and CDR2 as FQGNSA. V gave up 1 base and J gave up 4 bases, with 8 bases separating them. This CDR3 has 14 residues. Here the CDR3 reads CASSLGFRGNTIYF. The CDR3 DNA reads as TGTGCCAGCAGCTTAGGCTTCAGAGGAAACACCATATATTTT.

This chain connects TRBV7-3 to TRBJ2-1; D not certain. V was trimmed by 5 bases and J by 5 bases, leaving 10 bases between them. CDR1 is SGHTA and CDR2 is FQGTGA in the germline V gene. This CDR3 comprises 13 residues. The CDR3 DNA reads TGTGCCAGCAGCGACGGAAGGGACAATGAGCAGTTCTTC. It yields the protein CASSDGRDNEQFF.

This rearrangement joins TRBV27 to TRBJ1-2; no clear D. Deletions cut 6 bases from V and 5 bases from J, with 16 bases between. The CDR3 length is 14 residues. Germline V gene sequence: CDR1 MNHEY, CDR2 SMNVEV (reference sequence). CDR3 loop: CASRPLGPIYGYTF. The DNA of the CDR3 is TGTGCCAGCAGACCCCTTGGACCTATTTATGGCTACACCTTC.

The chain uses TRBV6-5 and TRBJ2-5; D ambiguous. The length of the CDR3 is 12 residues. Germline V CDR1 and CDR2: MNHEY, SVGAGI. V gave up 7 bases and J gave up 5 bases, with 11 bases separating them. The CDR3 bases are TGTGCCAGCAATACACTGGGGGAGACCCAGTACTTC. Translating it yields CASNTLGETQYF.

The CDR3 reads CATSRGVAGVAEAFF. The DNA of the CDR3 is TGTGCCACCAGCAGAGGAGTGGCAGGGGTGGCTGAAGCTTTCTTT. V usage is TRBV15 and J usage is TRBJ1-1; possibly TRBD1 for D (6 bases). The germline CDR1 and CDR2 sequences are LNHNV and YYDKDF (reference sequence). The CDR3 has 15 residues. Between the trimmed V and J ends, which lost 1 base and 6 bases, there was a span of 15 bases.

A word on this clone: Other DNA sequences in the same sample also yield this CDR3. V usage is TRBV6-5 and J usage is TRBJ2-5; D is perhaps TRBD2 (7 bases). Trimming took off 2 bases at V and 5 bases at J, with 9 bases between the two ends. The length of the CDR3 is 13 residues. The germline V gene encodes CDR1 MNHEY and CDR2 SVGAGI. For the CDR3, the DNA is TGTGCCAGCAGTTACAGGGGGGGGGAGACCCAGTACTTC. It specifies CASSYRGGETQYF.